The sequence of this TCR beta chain was determined in a study of stem cell transplantation in POMP-related autoinflammatory disease. General study points: Across all analyzed T-cell subsets, patients with PRAID tended toward reduced diversity and increased clonality. Patients with PRAID showed a restricted number of unique TRB V-J gene pairings.

About this clone itself: The antigen remains unidentified.

Profiling relied on immunoSEQ multiplex PCR, and the TCRdb table lists in-frame clones only, not all of them. The sample lists some 840 clones; 75% to 85% were seen once. Trimming removed 5 bases at V and 6 bases at J, with 13 bases between. The CDR3 covers 13 residues. The germline V gene has CDR1 KGHDR and CDR2 SFDVKD. Here the sequenced sample was Tregs from PBMCs, taken after stem cell transplantation. This TCR came from a human patient with POMP-related autoinflammation and immune dysregulation (PRAID). A share of the T cells may be of graft donor origin. The chain carries TRBV24-1 and TRBJ2-7, with D possibly TRBD1 on 5 matching bases. The CDR3: CATSGGATTEQYF. In nucleotides, the CDR3 is TGTGCCACCAGTGGTGGGGCTACTACCGAGCAGTACTTC.